This T cell receptor beta chain stems from a study of cytomegalovirus exposure and HLA in healthy donors. Study-wide context: HLA-typed donors were the source of around 80 million unique TCRs, which an early data release held.

A note on this clone: Antigen unknown.

The PCR employed 60 Vbeta primers together with 13 Jbeta primers. Data came from immunoSEQ multiplex PCR; TCRdb stores just in-frame clones and leaves some out. The sample lists some 130,000 clones, 80% seen once, with over 2% in the top ten. CDR1 and CDR2 from the germline V gene are PRHDT and FYEKMQ (reference sequence). Between the trimmed V and J ends, which lost 5 bases and 4 bases, there was a span of 15 bases. CDR3 length: 14 amino acids. Study-level results: What TCR beta sequences reportedly achieved was accurate prediction of HLA-A and HLA-B alleles in most subjects. In the analysis, some V segments, TRBV6-2 and TRBV6-3 included, were excluded as indistinguishable.

The chain joins TRBV13 to TRBJ2-7; possible D gene TRBD2, 6 bases. This receptor was identified in a man aged 25 to 45 in good health and CMV-seronegative. Sequencing input: PBMCs. CDR3 coding DNA: TGTGCCAGCAGCCCGATCCGGGAGAGGTACGAGCAGTACTTC. Its translation: CASSPIRERYEQYF.